This T cell receptor beta chain was sequenced in a study of blood T cell repertoires in COVID-19 (TCRdb year 2020). General notes on the study: Samples from collaborators originated in the United States, Italy and Spain and spanned both the acute and convalescent phases of COVID-19. Where available, HLA class I and class II types were obtained from metadata supplied by the sample provider rather than from assay-based typing. Samples were obtained from the ongoing ImmuneRACE study (first 160 participants) and from approximately 1,200 subjects provided by 6 global collaborators. A de-identified subject ID, COVID-19 status, age in years and sex were almost always included in the sample metadata. The dataset comprised deeply sampled blood TCRbeta repertoires from subjects exposed to, actively infected with, or recovered from COVID-19. The material from the prospective study consisted of cDNA or gDNA derived from T cells, B-cell-depleted T cells, or PBMCs. The repertoires were released in a freely available public database intended as a resource for research on the immune response to SARS-CoV-2. Here is what the overall study found, with its caveats: Clinical and demographic metadata were provided uncurated, with the amount varying by source and participant.

On this clone: This receptor's antigen is unknown. No per-base quality is available; no much larger clone lies one base away.

Collaborating institutions collected whole blood in K2EDTA tubes following their own protocols. For TCRbeta analysis, collaborator samples were shipped as frozen whole blood, as isolated PBMCs, or as DNA extracted from either sample type. V is trimmed back by 2 bases and J by 2 bases, and the junction contains 6 bases that no gene match accounts for. CDR1 and CDR2 are drawn from the germline V gene (reference sequence): GTSNPN, SVGIG. The CDR3 starts with the cysteine, ends with the phenylalanine, and has 15 residues. This entry keeps only the CDR3 DNA: 45 bases, framed from base 1. TCRbeta CDR3 regions were amplified from genomic DNA using the immunoSEQ Assay, a bias-controlled multiplex PCR. The paper's processing steps were these. Nucleated cell counts per sample were estimated from amplification of reference gene primers within the assay. To quantify the absolute abundance of each unique TCRbeta CDR3 rearrangement, sequence reads were collapsed and filtered. Productive Simpson clonality was computed per sample as the square root of Simpson's diversity index over productive rearrangements. TCRdb took this table from immuneACCESS and kept in-frame rearrangements with V and J called. Such tables lack part of the clones; where checked against another copy, unresolved V genes explain under half of the gap, and the rest is unexplained. The DNA was the basis for D and trimming; V, J and clone size are from that table. For this sample the table gives fewer than 150,000 clones, of which over 70% were detected only once. Of the sample, around 20% falls within the top ten clones.

The sample comprised peripheral blood. Rearrangement joined TRBV30 to TRBJ1-1; TRBD1 fits 9 bases in the junction. This sequence was found in an elderly man with acute or convalescent COVID-19. CDR3 region: CAWSHLGQGNTEAFF. The nucleotide sequence reads as follows: TGTGCCTGGAGTCATCTGGGACAGGGAAACACTGAAGCTTTCTTT.